This entry features one T cell receptor (beta chain) sequence. This CDR3 comprises 16 residues. The V gene's germline CDR1 is MNHEY and CDR2 SMNVEV (reference sequence). V was shortened by 0 bases and J by 6 bases, with 15 bases between the two germline ends. These data come from a study of T cell changes during pregnancy in multiple sclerosis. Profiling relied on immunoSEQ multiplex PCR, and the TCRdb table lists in-frame clones only, not all of them. This repertoire shows around 47,000 clones, approximately 96% found once; its top ten account for 0.89%. This TCR came from a female donor with multiple sclerosis, enrolled in a pregnancy study. The J gene is TRBJ2-4, the V gene TRBV27, with D possibly being TRBD1 (6 bases). The source was peripheral blood, collected in the second trimester of pregnancy. This CDR3 is CASSLSISTGINIQYF. CDR3 nucleotides: TGTGCCAGCAGTTTATCGATATCGACAGGAATAAACATTCAGTACTTC.